The 15 T cell receptor beta chains in this list originate from one sample, sequenced in a study of blood T cell repertoires in COVID-19. Produced via immunoSEQ multiplex PCR; TCRdb's table is partial and in-frame only. The sample has 150,000 to 250,000 clones, 70% to 85% seen once. The specimen was peripheral blood. The receptors come from a human donor with acute or convalescent COVID-19. The donor label of this sample is uncertain.

The chain links TRBV11-2 to TRBJ2-1; D not resolved. The CDR3 is made up of 17 amino acids. V lost 4 bases and J lost 0, with 16 bases in between. Germline V CDR1 and CDR2: SGHAT, FQNNGV. The CDR3 protein is CASSSPLLVSSYNEQFF. CDR3 coding DNA: TGTGCCAGCAGCTCCCCTTTACTGGTGAGCTCCTACAATGAGCAGTTCTTC.

This chain uses TRBV30 with TRBJ2-5, with 9 bases fitting TRBD2. This CDR3 is built from 13 residues. V was clipped by 3 bases and J by 5 bases; unmatched bases: 4. Germline lookup yields CDR1 GTSNPN and CDR2 SVGIG (reference sequence). The CDR3 DNA is TGTGCCTGGAGGCATAGCGGGAGTGAGACCCAGTACTTC. Translated, it gives CAWRHSGSETQYF.

The CDR3 nucleotides read TGTGCCAGCAGTTACGGGCAGGGAATAGGCTATGGCTACACCTTC. Amino acids: CASSYGQGIGYGYTF. This rearrangement joins TRBV6-5 to TRBJ1-2, with D possibly being TRBD1 (5 bases). With 2 bases removed from V and 4 bases from J, the gap between germline ends came to 14 bases. Germline CDR1 is MNHEY and CDR2 is SVGAGI. The CDR3 has 15 residues.

This chain joins TRBV25-1 and TRBJ1-5; D not resolved. V lost 3 bases, J lost 3 bases, and 6 bases lay in between. The germline gives CDR1 MGHDK, CDR2 SYGVNS. The CDR3 is made up of 13 amino acids. In DNA form, the CDR3 reads TGTGCCAGCAGTGACAGATTCAATCAGCCCCAGCATTTT. Its protein is CASSDRFNQPQHF.

To note about this clone: Other DNA sequences from this sample encode an identical CDR3 as well. The chain employs TRBV5-1 and TRBJ2-2, with 9 bases identical to TRBD1. The V and J ends lost 2 bases and 3 bases, in that order; junction bases with no gene match: 5. The CDR3 length is 16 residues. CDR1 and CDR2 (germline): SGHRS, YFSETQ. CDR3 amino acids: CASSLGDRVDTGELFF. In DNA form, the CDR3 reads TGCGCCAGCAGCTTAGGGGACAGGGTAGACACCGGGGAGCTGTTTTTT.

The chain has TRBV3-1 (or the pseudogene TRBV3-2) and TRBJ2-5; perhaps TRBD2 as D (5 bases). The V end lost 6 bases, the J end lost 3 bases, and 14 bases lay between the germline ends. The germline gives CDR1 LGHDT, CDR2 YNNKEL (reference sequence). This CDR3 has 14 residues. CDR3 bases: TGTGCCAGCAGTTTTTCGGACTTGGAAGAGACCCAGTACTTC. This gives the protein CASSFSDLEETQYF.

V gene TRBV11-2 combines with J gene TRBJ1-1; D possibly corresponds to TRBD1 (5 bases). Germline values: CDR1 SGHAT, CDR2 FQNNGV. This CDR3 comprises 12 residues. Trimming removed 7 bases from V and 11 bases from J, with 17 bases in between. CDR3 protein: CASNYGGFGAFF. The CDR3 nucleotides read TGTGCCAGCAACTACGGGGGATTTGGGGCTTTCTTT.

The chain uses TRBV28 and TRBJ2-2; TRBD1 matches 7 bases. Germline loops: CDR1 MDHEN, CDR2 SYDVKM. V gave up 7 bases and J gave up 5 bases; unmatched junction bases: 4. This CDR3 region has 13 residues. CDR3 in DNA: TGTGCCAGCACAGGGGGACGGACCGGGGAGCTGTTTTTT. Translating gives CASTGGRTGELFF. Using reference TRBV28 and TRBJ2-2 for the parts outside the CDR3, the full variable domain is DVKVTQSSRYLVKRTGEKVFLECVQDMDHENMFWYRQDPGLGLRLIYFSYDVKMKEKGDIPEGYSVSREKKERFSLILESASTNQTSMYLCASTGGRTGELFFGEGSRLTVL.

The V call is TRBV18, the J call TRBJ2-1, with no clear D. This CDR3 has 12 residues. The ends were cut back, 1 base at V and 6 bases at J, with 4 bases in the middle. Germline CDR1 KGHSH, CDR2 LQKENI. CDR3 amino acids: CASSPRLNEQFF. CDR3 nucleotides: TGTGCCAGCTCACCACGGCTCAATGAGCAGTTCTTC.

V is TRBV7-9 and J is TRBJ1-1, with 9 bases aligning to TRBD1. Trimming took 5 bases from V and 5 from J; bases not matched to a gene: 15. Germline lookup yields CDR1 SEHNR and CDR2 FQNEAQ (reference sequence). The CDR3 extends over 17 amino acids. The CDR3 sequence is CASSPRFTQGARTEAFF. In nucleotides, the CDR3 is TGTGCCAGCAGCCCACGTTTTACACAGGGGGCGCGGACTGAAGCTTTCTTT. The full variable domain, rest sourced from reference TRBV7-9 and TRBJ1-1, is DTGVSQNPRHKITKRGQNVTFRCDPISEHNRLYWYRQTLGQGPEFLTYFQNEAQLEKSRLLSDRFSAERPKGSFSTLEIQRTEQGDSAMYLCASSPRFTQGARTEAFFGQGTRLTVV.

This chain uses TRBV25-1 with TRBJ2-2, with TRBD1 as a possible D gene (6 bases). Germline V gene sequence: CDR1 MGHDK, CDR2 SYGVNS. This CDR3 comprises 15 residues. V was pared by 3 bases and J by 5 bases, with 13 bases between. CDR3 region: CASSDSRGRTGELFF. The CDR3 DNA is TGTGCCAGCAGTGACTCCAGGGGACGGACCGGGGAGCTGTTTTTT.

The genes are TRBV15 and TRBJ2-1, with 9 bases matching TRBD1. Germline CDR1 is LNHNV and CDR2 is YYDKDF (reference sequence). The length of the CDR3 is 16 residues. V dropped 3 bases and J dropped 6; count of bases not matched to a gene: 9. In DNA, the CDR3 is TGTGCCACCAGCAGGTCCGACAGGGGGATAGCCAATGAGCAGTTCTTC. This translates into CATSRSDRGIANEQFF.

The chain combines TRBV6-5 with TRBJ1-1; 7 bases fit TRBD1. Germline V gene lookup returns CDR1 MNHEY and CDR2 SVGAGI. This CDR3 has 12 residues. J was trimmed by 8 bases and V by 6 bases; bases with no gene match: 6. As DNA, the CDR3 is TGTGCCAGCAGGCTACGGGACAGCGAAGCTTTCTTT. It is translated as CASRLRDSEAFF.

V is TRBV7-9 and J is TRBJ2-5; tentative D call: TRBD1 (5 bases). The CDR3 is 15 amino acids. Germline V gene sequence: CDR1 SEHNR, CDR2 FQNEAQ (reference sequence). V dropped 1 base and J dropped 5 bases, with 14 bases sitting between them. The CDR3 loop reads CASSLEVGQAETQYF. The CDR3 DNA follows: TGTGCCAGCAGCTTAGAAGTGGGGCAGGCGGAGACCCAGTACTTC.

This rearrangement joins TRBV5-1 to TRBJ2-1; 10 nucleotides match TRBD1. V trimming: 5 bases; J trimming: 7 bases; junction bases outside the gene matches: 9. This CDR3 is 15 amino acids long. The V gene's germline CDR1 is SGHRS and CDR2 YFSETQ. CDR3 DNA: TGCGCCAGCAGGCGCGGGACAGGGGTTGTAAATGAGCAGTTCTTC. This codes for CASRRGTGVVNEQFF.